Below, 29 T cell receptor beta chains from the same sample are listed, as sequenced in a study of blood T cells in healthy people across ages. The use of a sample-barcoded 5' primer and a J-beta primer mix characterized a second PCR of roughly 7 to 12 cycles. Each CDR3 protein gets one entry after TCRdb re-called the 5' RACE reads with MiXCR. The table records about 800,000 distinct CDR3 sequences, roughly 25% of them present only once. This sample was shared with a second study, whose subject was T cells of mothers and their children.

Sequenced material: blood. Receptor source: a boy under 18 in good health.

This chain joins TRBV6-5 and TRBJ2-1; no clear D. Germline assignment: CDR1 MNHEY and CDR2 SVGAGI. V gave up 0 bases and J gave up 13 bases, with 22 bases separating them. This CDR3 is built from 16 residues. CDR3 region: CASSYSSSRTASNQFF. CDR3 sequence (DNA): TGTGCCAGCAGTTACTCGTCAAGCAGGACCGCTAGTAATCAGTTCTTC.

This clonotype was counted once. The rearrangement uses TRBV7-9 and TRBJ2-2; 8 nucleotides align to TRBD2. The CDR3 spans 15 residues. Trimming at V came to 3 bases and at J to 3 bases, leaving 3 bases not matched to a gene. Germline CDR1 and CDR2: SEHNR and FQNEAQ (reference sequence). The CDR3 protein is CASSFAGGYTGELFF. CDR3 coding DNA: TGTGCCAGCAGCTTTGCGGGAGGATACACCGGGGAGCTGTTTTTT.

CDR3 DNA sequence: TGTGCCATCAGCTTCGGGACGGGGAACGGCTACACCTTC. Its protein is CAISFGTGNGYTF. The J gene is TRBJ1-2, the V gene TRBV10-3; possibly TRBD1 for D (5 bases). The germline V and J ends were trimmed by 6 bases and 8 bases, with 16 bases remaining between them. Germline CDR1 and CDR2: ENHRY and SYGVKD. CDR3 length: 13 amino acids.

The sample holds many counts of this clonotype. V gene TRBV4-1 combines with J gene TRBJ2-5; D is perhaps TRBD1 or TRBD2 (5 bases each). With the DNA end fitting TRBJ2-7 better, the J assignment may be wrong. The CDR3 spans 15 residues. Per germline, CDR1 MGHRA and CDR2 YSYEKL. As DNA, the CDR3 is TGCGCCAGCAGCCAAGCGTTGAGGGGCTTTGACGAGCAGTACTTC. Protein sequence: CASSQALRGFDEQYF.

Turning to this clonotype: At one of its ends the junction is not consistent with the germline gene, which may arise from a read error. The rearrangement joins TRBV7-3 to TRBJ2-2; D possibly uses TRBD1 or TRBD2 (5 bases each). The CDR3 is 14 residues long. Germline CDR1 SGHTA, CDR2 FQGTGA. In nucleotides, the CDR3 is TGTGCCAGCAGCTTAACAGGGACCCCCGGAGAGCTGTTTTTT. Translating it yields CASSLTGTPGELFF.

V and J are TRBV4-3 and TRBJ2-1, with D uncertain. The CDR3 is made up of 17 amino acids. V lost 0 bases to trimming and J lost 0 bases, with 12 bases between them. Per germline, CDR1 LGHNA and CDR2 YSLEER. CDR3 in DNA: TGCGCCAGCAGCCAAGACAGTTTCTCAATCTCCTACAATGAGCAGTTCTTC. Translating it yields CASSQDSFSISYNEQFF.

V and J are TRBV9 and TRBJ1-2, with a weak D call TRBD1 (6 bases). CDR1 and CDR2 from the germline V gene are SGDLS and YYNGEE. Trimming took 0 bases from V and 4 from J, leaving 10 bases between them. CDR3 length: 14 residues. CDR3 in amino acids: CASSVDREGYGYTF. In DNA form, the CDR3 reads TGTGCCAGCAGCGTAGACAGGGAGGGCTATGGCTACACCTTC.

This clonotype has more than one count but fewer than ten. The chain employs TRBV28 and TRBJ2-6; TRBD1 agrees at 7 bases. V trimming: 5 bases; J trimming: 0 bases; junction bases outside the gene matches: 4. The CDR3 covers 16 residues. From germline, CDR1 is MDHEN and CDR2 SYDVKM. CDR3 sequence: CASSTGESSGANVLTF. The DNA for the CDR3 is TGTGCCAGCAGTACAGGGGAGAGCTCTGGGGCCAACGTCCTGACTTTC.

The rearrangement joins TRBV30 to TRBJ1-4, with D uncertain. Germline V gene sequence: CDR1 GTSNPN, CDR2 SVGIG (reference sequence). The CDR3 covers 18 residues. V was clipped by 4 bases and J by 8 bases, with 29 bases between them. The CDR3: CAWKLGFGFSSVGEKLFF. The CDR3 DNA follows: TGTGCCTGGAAACTAGGATTCGGATTTAGTTCGGTGGGCGAAAAACTGTTTTTT.

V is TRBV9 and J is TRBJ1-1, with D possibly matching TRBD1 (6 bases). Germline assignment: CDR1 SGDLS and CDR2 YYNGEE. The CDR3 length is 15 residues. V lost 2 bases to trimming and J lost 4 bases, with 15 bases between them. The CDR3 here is CASSVGGRGGTEAFF. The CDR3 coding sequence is TGTGCCAGCAGCGTTGGTGGCAGGGGCGGCACTGAAGCTTTCTTT. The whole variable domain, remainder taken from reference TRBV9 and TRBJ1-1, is DSGVTQTPKHLITATGQRVTLRCSPRSGDLSVYWYQQSLDQGLQFLIQYYNGEERAKGNILERFSAQQFPDLHSELNLSSLELGDSALYFCASSVGGRGGTEAFFGQGTRLTVV.

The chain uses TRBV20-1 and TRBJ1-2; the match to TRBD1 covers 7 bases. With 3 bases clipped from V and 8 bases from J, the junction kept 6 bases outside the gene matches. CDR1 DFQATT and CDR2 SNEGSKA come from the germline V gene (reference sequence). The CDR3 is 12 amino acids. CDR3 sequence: CSASRGGNGYTF. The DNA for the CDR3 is TGCAGTGCTAGCAGGGGGGGGAACGGCTACACCTTC.

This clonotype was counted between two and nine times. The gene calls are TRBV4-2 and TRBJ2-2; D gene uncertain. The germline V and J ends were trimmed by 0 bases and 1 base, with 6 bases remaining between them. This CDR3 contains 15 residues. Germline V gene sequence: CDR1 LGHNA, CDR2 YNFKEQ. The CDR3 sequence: CASSQETGNTGELFF. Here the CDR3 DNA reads TGTGCCAGCAGCCAAGAAACGGGGAACACCGGGGAGCTGTTTTTT.

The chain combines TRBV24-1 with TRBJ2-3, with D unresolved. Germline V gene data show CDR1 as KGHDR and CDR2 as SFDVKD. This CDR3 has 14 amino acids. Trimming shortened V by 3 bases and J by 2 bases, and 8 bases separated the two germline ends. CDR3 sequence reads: CATSDVTITDTQYF. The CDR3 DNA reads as TGTGCCACCAGTGATGTGACAATCACAGATACGCAGTATTTT.

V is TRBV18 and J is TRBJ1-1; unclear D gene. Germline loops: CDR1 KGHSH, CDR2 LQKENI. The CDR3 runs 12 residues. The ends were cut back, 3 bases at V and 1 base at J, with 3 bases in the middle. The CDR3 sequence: CASSPTNTEAFF. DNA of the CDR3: TGTGCCAGCTCACCGACGAACACTGAAGCTTTCTTT.

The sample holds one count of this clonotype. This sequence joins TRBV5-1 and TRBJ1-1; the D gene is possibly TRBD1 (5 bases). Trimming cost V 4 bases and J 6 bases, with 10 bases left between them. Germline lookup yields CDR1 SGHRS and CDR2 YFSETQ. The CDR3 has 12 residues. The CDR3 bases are TGCGCCAGCAGCGAGCAGGGCTCTGAAGCTTTCTTT. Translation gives CASSEQGSEAFF.

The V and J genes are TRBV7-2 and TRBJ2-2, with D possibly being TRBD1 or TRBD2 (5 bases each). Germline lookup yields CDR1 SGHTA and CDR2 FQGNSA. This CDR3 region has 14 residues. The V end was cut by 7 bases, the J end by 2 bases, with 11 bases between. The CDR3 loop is CASTAGTNTGELFF. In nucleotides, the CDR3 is TGTGCCAGCACCGCCGGGACCAACACCGGGGAGCTGTTTTTT.

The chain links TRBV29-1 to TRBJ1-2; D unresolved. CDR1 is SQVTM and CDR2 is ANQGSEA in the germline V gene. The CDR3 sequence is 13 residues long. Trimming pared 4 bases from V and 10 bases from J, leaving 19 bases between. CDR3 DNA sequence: TGCAGCGTTGGAGCAGCTCCTTATGGCTACTACACCTTC. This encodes CSVGAAPYGYYTF.

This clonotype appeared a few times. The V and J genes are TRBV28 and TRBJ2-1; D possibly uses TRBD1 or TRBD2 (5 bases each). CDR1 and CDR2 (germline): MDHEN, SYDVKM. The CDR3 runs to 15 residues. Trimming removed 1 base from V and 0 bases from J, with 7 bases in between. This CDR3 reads CASSLSGTSYNEQFF. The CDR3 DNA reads TGTGCCAGCAGTTTATCCGGGACCTCCTACAATGAGCAGTTCTTC.

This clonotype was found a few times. CDR3 protein: CSASSDSLQGNEQFF. CDR3 nucleotide sequence: TGCAGTGCTAGTTCGGACAGTCTTCAGGGGAATGAGCAGTTCTTC. This chain connects TRBV20-1 to TRBJ2-1, with D possibly matching TRBD1 (6 bases). There are 15 residues in the CDR3. V lost 3 bases and J lost 7, with 19 bases in between. CDR1 DFQATT and CDR2 SNEGSKA come from the germline V gene (reference sequence).

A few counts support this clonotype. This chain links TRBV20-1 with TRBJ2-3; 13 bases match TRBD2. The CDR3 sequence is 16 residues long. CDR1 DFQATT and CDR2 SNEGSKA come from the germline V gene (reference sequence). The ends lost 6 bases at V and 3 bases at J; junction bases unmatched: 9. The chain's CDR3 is CSASSGTSGITDTQYF. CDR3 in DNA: TGCAGTGCGAGCTCCGGGACTAGCGGGATAACAGATACGCAGTATTTT.

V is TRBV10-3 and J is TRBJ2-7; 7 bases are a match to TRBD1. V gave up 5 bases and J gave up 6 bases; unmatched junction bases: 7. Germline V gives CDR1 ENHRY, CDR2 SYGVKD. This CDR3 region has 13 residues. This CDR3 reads CAISFQTGTEQYF. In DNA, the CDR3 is TGTGCCATCAGTTTTCAGACAGGGACCGAGCAGTACTTC.

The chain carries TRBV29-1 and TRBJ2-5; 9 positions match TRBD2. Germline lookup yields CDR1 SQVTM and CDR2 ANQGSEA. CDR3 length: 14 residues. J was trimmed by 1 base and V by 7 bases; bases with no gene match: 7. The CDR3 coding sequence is TGCAGCGCTAGCGGGGTGACATCCCAAGAGACCCAGTACTTC. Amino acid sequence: CSASGVTSQETQYF.

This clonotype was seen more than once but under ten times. CDR3 DNA sequence: TGTGCCAGCAGGAAGGCGGACACGTCCTACGAGCAGTACTTC. Translating it yields CASRKADTSYEQYF. This chain uses TRBV7-6 with TRBJ2-7; TRBD1 might be the D (5 bases). Trimming shortened V by 6 bases and J by 1 base, and 13 bases separated the two germline ends. This CDR3 has 14 residues. Germline assignment: CDR1 SGHVS and CDR2 FNYEAQ.

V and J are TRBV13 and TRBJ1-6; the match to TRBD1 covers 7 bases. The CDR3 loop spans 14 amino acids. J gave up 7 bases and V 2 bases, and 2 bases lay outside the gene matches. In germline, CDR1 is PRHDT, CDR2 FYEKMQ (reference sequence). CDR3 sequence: CASSLKGANSPLHF. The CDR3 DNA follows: TGTGCCAGCAGCTTAAAGGGGGCAAATTCACCCCTCCACTTT.

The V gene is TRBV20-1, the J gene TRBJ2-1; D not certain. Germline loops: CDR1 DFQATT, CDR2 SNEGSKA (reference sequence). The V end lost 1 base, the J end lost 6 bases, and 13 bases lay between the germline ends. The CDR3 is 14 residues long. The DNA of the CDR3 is TGCAGTGCTAGAGGGATAGACCTTACCAATGAGCAGTTCTTC. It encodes CSARGIDLTNEQFF.

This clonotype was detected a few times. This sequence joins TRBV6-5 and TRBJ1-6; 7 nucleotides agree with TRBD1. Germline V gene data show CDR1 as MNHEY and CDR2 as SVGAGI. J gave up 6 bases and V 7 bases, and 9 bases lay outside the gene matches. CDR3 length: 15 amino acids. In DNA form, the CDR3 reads TGTGCCAGCACCGACGGGACAGCGATTAATTCACCCCTCCACTTT. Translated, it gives CASTDGTAINSPLHF.

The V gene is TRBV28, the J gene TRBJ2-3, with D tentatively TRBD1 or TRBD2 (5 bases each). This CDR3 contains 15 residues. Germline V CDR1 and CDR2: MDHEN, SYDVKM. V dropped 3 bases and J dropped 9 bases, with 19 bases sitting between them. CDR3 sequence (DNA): TGTGCCAGCAGTTTTCTAGCAGGGATGGAGCAGACGCAGTATTTT. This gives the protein CASSFLAGMEQTQYF.

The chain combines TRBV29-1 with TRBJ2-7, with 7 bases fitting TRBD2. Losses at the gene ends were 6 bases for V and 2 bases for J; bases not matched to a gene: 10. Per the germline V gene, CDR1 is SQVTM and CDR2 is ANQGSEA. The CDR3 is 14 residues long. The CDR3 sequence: CSVVRDYDPYEQYF. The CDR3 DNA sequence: TGCAGCGTGGTCCGGGACTACGATCCCTACGAGCAGTACTTC.

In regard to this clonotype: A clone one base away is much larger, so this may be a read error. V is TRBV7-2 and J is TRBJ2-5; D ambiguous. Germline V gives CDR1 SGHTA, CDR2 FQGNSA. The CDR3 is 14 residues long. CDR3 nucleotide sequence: TGTGCCAGCAGCTTAATCCTCCCACCAGAGACCCAGTGCTTC. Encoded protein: CASSLILPPETQCF.